The 17 T cell receptor beta chains reported below all come from one sample, sequenced in a study of persistence of HIV-infected CD4 T cells. This was the immunoSEQ version 4 assay in survey mode. Method: immunoSEQ multiplex PCR; TCRdb's copy keeps in-frame clones and lacks some. The sample carries 35,000 to 55,000 clones, about 90% recorded once. Their antigens remain unidentified. Nonspecific anti-CD3/anti-CD28 bead stimulation represents the broad CD4+ T cell repertoire. Sorting selected CD4+ T cells upregulating both CD40 ligand and CD69. The material sequenced was CD4+ T cells sorted from PBMCs after approximately 19-hour stimulation, taken from a patient who received antiretroviral therapy. Source of these receptors: an adult man with HIV who was CMV-seropositive.

The genes are TRBV6-5 and TRBJ1-1, with TRBD1 identical over 8 bases. This CDR3 comprises 14 residues. Looked up from germline, CDR1 is MNHEY and CDR2 is SVGAGI. The ends lost 2 bases at V and 6 bases at J; junction bases unmatched: 5. CDR3 region: CASSYDRGRAEAFF. CDR3 nucleotide sequence: TGTGCCAGCAGTTACGACAGGGGAAGAGCTGAAGCTTTCTTT.

The chain recombines TRBV5-1 with TRBJ1-1; D not resolved. CDR3 length: 13 residues. Trimming pared 7 bases from V and 7 bases from J, leaving 17 bases between. Germline V lookup: CDR1 SGHRS, CDR2 YFSETQ. The CDR3 loop reads CASRIQLDGEAFF. The DNA of the CDR3 is TGCGCCAGCCGGATTCAACTGGACGGTGAAGCTTTCTTT.

The rearrangement uses TRBV27 and TRBJ2-7; D is ambiguous. Per germline, CDR1 MNHEY and CDR2 SMNVEV (reference sequence). Trimming left V 2 bases short and J 3 bases short, with 11 bases between. This CDR3 contains 14 residues. The CDR3 DNA reads as TGTGCCAGCAGTTTAGAAAGGGATTACTACGAGCAGTACTTC. The encoded protein is CASSLERDYYEQYF.

The chain combines TRBV9 with TRBJ2-1, with D maybe TRBD1 (6 bases). Looked up from germline, CDR1 is SGDLS and CDR2 is YYNGEE. The CDR3 is made up of 16 amino acids. V gave up 4 bases and J gave up 9 bases, with 23 bases separating them. CDR3 sequence (DNA): TGTGCCAGCAGCATGACGACAGGAGACACGGTTGGTGAGCAGTTCTTC. Translation: CASSMTTGDTVGEQFF.

The chain joins TRBV24-1 to TRBJ2-6; D could derive from TRBD1 or TRBD2 (5 bases each). In germline, CDR1 is KGHDR, CDR2 SFDVKD. V was pared by 5 bases and J by 0 bases, with 13 bases between. The CDR3 has 17 residues. CDR3 bases: TGTGCCACCAGTGGCCGGGACGGCAGCTCTGGGGCCAACGTCCTGACTTTC. Translating it yields CATSGRDGSSGANVLTF.

The V call is TRBV5-4, the J call TRBJ1-6; D possibly corresponds to TRBD1 (6 bases). The germline gives CDR1 SGHNT, CDR2 YYREEE (reference sequence). Trimming left V 1 base short and J 6 bases short, with 8 bases between. The CDR3 contains 14 residues. CDR3 residues: CASSLWTANSPLHF. DNA for the CDR3: TGTGCCAGCAGCTTGTGGACAGCTAATTCACCCCTCCACTTT.

The CDR3, as DNA: TGTGCCAGCAGCTTAGGTGGAGGGGGCGGCGGCTACACCTTC. Translation gives CASSLGGGGGGYTF. The chain recombines TRBV7-8 with TRBJ1-2; the match to TRBD1 covers 7 bases. Trimming at V came to 1 base and at J to 8 bases, leaving 7 bases not matched to a gene. Germline V gene lookup returns CDR1 SGHVS and CDR2 FQNEAQ. The CDR3 totals 14 residues.

The chain is built from TRBV2 and TRBJ2-5, with TRBD2 matching over 12 bases. With 5 bases clipped from V and 2 bases from J, the junction kept 6 bases outside the gene matches. The CDR3 is 16 amino acids. Germline CDR1 SNHLY, CDR2 FYNNEI. Here the CDR3 DNA reads TGTGCCAGCAGTTTACTAGCGGGGGGCACTCAAGAGACCCAGTACTTC. This sequence encodes CASSLLAGGTQETQYF.

The sample holds one count of this clone. The chain recombines TRBV19 with TRBJ1-5; 7 positions match TRBD1. The germline CDR1 and CDR2 sequences are LNHDA and SQIVND (reference sequence). The CDR3 is 16 residues long. With 5 bases clipped from V and 4 bases from J, the junction kept 11 bases outside the gene matches. CDR3 region: CASSPRQGGNNQPQHF. Written as DNA, the CDR3 is TGTGCCAGTAGTCCCCGGCAGGGGGGTAATAATCAGCCCCAGCATTTT.

This clone was seen only a few times. In DNA, the CDR3 is TGTGCCAGCAGCCAGTCGAGGACAGGGCTGCCAGGACTAGGCTACACCTTC. Its translation is CASSQSRTGLPGLGYTF. The genes are TRBV16 and TRBJ1-2, with 8 bases fitting TRBD1. Losses at the gene ends were 3 bases for V and 8 bases for J; bases not matched to a gene: 17. The germline CDR1 and CDR2 sequences are KGHSY and FQNENV. The CDR3 is 17 residues long.

V is TRBV18 and J is TRBJ1-3; TRBD1 matches 9 bases. Germline V lookup: CDR1 KGHSH, CDR2 LQKENI. The CDR3 sequence is 15 residues long. V gave up 2 bases and J gave up 8 bases; unmatched junction bases: 7. The CDR3 here is CASSPTGQGADTIYF. The CDR3 nucleotides read TGTGCCAGCTCACCAACGGGACAGGGTGCGGACACCATATATTTT.

The CDR3 nucleotides read TGTGCCAGCAGCTGGCGGGACCGACTTTCGGGCTACACCTTC. This codes for CASSWRDRLSGYTF. V usage is TRBV5-4 and J usage is TRBJ1-2, with a weak D call TRBD1 (5 bases). V lost 3 bases and J 8 bases, leaving 17 bases between the germline ends. Per the germline V gene, CDR1 is SGHNT and CDR2 is YYREEE (reference sequence). The CDR3 consists of 14 residues. Full variable domain (missing parts from reference TRBV5-4 and TRBJ1-2): ETGVTQSPTHLIKTRGQQVTLRCSSQSGHNTVSWYQQALGQGPQFIFQYYREEENGRGNFPPRFSGLQFPNYSSELNVNALELDDSALYLCASSWRDRLSGYTFGSGTRLTVV.

V and J are TRBV2 and TRBJ2-3; weak D call: TRBD2 (5 bases). There are 14 residues in the CDR3. Trimming removed 6 bases at V and 2 bases at J, with 12 bases between. From germline, CDR1 is SNHLY and CDR2 FYNNEI. The CDR3 bases are TGTGCCAGCAGGGCCCGGGGTATCACAGATACGCAGTATTTT. Its protein is CASRARGITDTQYF.

The CDR3 loop reads CAWTTGSTNYGYTF. The DNA for the CDR3 is TGTGCCTGGACAACGGGATCTACTAACTATGGCTACACCTTC. The chain has TRBV30 and TRBJ1-2; D unclear. With 4 bases removed from V and 0 bases from J, the gap between germline ends came to 12 bases. This CDR3 has 14 amino acids. The germline CDR1 and CDR2 sequences are GTSNPN and SVGIG (reference sequence).

CDR3 in amino acids: CASSARQGYEQYF. The DNA for the CDR3 is TGTGCCAGCAGTGCGCGACAGGGCTACGAGCAGTACTTC. The chain has TRBV2 and TRBJ2-7; 7 nucleotides line up with TRBD1. V was pared by 4 bases and J by 3 bases, with 3 bases of the junction left unmatched. The CDR3 extends over 13 amino acids. Per germline, CDR1 SNHLY and CDR2 FYNNEI. The full variable domain, in which reference TRBV2 and TRBJ2-7 provide the parts outside the CDR3, is EPEVTQTPSHQVTQMGQEVILRCVPISNHLYFYWYRQILGQKVEFLVSFYNNEISEKSEIFDDQFSVERPDGSNFTLKIRSTKLEDSAMYFCASSARQGYEQYFGPGTRLTVT.

The chain links TRBV6-5 to TRBJ1-1, with TRBD1 as a possible D gene (6 bases). The germline V gene has CDR1 MNHEY and CDR2 SVGAGI. The CDR3 extends over 15 amino acids. V lost 5 bases to trimming and J lost 1 base, with 14 bases between them. The DNA for the CDR3 is TGTGCCAGCAGTCGACGAGGACAGACGAACACTGAAGCTTTCTTT. It encodes CASSRRGQTNTEAFF.

The V call is TRBV18, the J call TRBJ1-1; D is unclear. CDR1 is KGHSH and CDR2 is LQKENI in the germline V gene. The V gene lost 2 bases and the J gene lost 7 bases, with 8 bases spanning the gap. This CDR3 spans 12 amino acids. CDR3 coding DNA: TGTGCCAGCTCACCATTCGCCAATGAAGCTTTCTTT. The encoded protein is CASSPFANEAFF.